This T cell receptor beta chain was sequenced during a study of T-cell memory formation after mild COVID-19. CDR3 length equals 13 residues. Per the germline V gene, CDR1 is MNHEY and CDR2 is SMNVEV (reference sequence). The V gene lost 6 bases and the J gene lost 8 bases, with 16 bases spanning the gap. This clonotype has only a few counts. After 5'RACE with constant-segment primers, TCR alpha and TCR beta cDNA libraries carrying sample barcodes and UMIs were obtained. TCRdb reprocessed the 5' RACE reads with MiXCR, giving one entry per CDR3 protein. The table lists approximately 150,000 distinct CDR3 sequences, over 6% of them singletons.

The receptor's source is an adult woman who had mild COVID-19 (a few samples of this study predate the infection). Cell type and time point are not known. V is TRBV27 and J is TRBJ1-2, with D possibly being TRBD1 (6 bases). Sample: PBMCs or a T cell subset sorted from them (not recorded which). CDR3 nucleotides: TGTGCCAGCAGCTCGACAAGGGGGGAAGGCTACACCTTC. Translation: CASSSTRGEGYTF.